The T cell receptor beta chain described here comes from a study of cytomegalovirus exposure and HLA in healthy donors. Study information: Researchers previously reported finding roughly 120 million unique TCR beta sequences from around 200 million T cells.

Trimming at V came to 0 bases and at J to 0 bases, leaving 11 bases not matched to a gene. Germline CDR1 reads SNHLY; CDR2 reads FYNNEI. The CDR3 is made up of 19 amino acids. The PCR had 60 Vbeta and 13 Jbeta primers. Produced via immunoSEQ multiplex PCR; TCRdb's table is partial and in-frame only. Altogether roughly 220,000 clones are present, more than 60% being singletons, with the ten largest covering about 1.7%. This chain joins TRBV2 and TRBJ2-1; 7 positions match TRBD2. This receptor was identified in a man aged 45-65 years in good health and CMV-seronegative. Sequencing was done on a sample of PBMCs. The CDR3 loop reads CASSEALRASGDSYNEQFF. Written as DNA, the CDR3 is TGTGCCAGCAGTGAAGCGCTTCGGGCTAGCGGAGACTCCTACAATGAGCAGTTCTTC.